This T cell receptor beta chain derives from a study of neoadjuvant nivolumab and ipilimumab in lung cancer. Study overall: The combination arm added day-1 ipilimumab 1 mg/kg to nivolumab 3 mg/kg on days 1, 15, 29.

The V end was cut by 5 bases, the J end by 4 bases, with 21 bases between. Germline CDR1 reads LNHDA; CDR2 reads SQIVND (reference sequence). The CDR3 spans 16 residues. This table comes from immunoSEQ multiplex PCR, and its TCRdb copy is limited to in-frame clones, with some not included. The table includes roughly 49,000 clones, about 89% detected once. The rearrangement uses TRBV19 and TRBJ2-7; tentative D call: TRBD2 (6 bases). The sequence was collected from an adult with non-small cell lung cancer. Some clones in this sample may be carry-over from other donors' samples. Sequenced material: blood, taken before neoadjuvant nivolumab, alone or with ipilimumab. The CDR3 here is CASSSAAGSGTYEQYF. In DNA, the CDR3 is TGTGCCAGTAGTTCCGCGGCCGGGAGTGGGACTTACGAGCAGTACTTC.